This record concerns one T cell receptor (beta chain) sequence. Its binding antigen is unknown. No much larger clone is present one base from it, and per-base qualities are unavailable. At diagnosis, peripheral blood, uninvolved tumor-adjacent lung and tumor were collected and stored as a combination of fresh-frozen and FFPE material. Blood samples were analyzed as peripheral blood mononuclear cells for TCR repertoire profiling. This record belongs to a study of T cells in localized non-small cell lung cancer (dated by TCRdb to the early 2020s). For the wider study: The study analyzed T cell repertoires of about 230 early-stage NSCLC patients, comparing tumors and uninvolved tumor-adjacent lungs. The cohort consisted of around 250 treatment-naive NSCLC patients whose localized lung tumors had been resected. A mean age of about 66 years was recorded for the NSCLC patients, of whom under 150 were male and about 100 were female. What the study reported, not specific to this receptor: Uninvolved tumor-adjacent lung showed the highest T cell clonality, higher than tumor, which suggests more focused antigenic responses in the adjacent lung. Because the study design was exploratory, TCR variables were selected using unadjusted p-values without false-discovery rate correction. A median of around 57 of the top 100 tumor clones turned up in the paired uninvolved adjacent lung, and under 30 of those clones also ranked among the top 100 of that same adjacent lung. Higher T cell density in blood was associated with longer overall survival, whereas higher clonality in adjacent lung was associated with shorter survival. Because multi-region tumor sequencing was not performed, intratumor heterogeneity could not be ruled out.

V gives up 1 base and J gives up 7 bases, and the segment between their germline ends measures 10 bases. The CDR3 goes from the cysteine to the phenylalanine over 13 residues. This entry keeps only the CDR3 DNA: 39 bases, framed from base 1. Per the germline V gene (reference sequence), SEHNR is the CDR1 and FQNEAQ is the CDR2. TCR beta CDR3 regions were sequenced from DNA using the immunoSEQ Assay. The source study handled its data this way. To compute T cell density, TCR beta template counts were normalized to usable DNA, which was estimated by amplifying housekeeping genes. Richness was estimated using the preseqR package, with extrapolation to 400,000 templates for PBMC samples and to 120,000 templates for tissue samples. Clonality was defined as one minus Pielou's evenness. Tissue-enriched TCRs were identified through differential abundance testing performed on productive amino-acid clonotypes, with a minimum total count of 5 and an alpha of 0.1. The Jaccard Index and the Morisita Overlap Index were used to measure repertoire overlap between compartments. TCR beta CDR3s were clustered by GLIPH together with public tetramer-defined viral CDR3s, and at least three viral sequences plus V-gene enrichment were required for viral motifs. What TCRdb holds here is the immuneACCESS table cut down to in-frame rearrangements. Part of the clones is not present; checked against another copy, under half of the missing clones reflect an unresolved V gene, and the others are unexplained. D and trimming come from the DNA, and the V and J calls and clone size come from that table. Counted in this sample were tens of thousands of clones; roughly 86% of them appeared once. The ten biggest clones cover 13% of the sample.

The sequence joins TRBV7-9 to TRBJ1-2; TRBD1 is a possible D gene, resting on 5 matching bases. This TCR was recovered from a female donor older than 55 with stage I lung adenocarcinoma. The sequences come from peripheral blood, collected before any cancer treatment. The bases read TGTGCCAGCAGCTTAGGTGACAGAGGTGGCTACACCTTC. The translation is CASSLGDRGGYTF. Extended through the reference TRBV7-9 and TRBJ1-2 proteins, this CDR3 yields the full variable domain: DTGVSQNPRHKITKRGQNVTFRCDPISEHNRLYWYRQTLGQGPEFLTYFQNEAQLEKSRLLSDRFSAERPKGSFSTLEIQRTEQGDSAMYLCASSLGDRGGYTFGSGTRLTVV.